This TCR beta chain derives from a study of T-cell memory formation after mild COVID-19. TCRdb re-called the 5' RACE reads through MiXCR, storing one row per CDR3 protein. The data contain about 110,000 distinct CDR3 sequences, roughly a sixth of them singletons. Trimming took 3 bases from V and 5 from J; bases not matched to a gene: 9. CDR3 size: 17 residues. Germline CDR1 and CDR2: SGHTA and FQGNSA. This clonotype has only a few counts. Sequenced material: PBMCs or a T cell subset sorted from them (not recorded which). The chain uses TRBV7-2 and TRBJ2-2; the match to TRBD2 covers 10 bases. The clonotype was recovered from a man between 18 and 29 years old who had mild COVID-19 (a few samples of this study predate the infection). Cell type and time point are not known. This chain's CDR3 is CASSFAGTSVGTGELFF. DNA of the CDR3: TGTGCCAGCAGCTTCGCCGGGACTAGCGTAGGGACCGGGGAGCTGTTTTTT.